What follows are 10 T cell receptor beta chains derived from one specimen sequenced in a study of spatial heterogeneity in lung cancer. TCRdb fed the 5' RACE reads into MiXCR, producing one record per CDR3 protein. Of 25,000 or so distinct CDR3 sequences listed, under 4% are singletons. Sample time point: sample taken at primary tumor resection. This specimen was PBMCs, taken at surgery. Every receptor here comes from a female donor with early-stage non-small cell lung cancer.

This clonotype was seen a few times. DNA of the CDR3: TGTGCCAGCCTCGTCGGGAGTCTTGTCAATGAGCAGTTCTTC. Its protein is CASLVGSLVNEQFF. The chain couples TRBV6-6 to TRBJ2-1; TRBD2 might be the D (6 bases). This CDR3 has 14 residues. Germline-derived CDR1 and CDR2 are MNHNY and SVGAGI (reference sequence). V was pared by 8 bases and J by 6 bases, with 17 bases between.

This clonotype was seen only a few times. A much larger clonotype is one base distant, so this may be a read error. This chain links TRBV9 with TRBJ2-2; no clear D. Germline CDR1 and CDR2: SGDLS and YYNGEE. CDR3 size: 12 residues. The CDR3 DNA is TGTGCCAGCGGCGTATATAACGGGGAGCTGTTTTTT. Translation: CASGVYNGELFF.

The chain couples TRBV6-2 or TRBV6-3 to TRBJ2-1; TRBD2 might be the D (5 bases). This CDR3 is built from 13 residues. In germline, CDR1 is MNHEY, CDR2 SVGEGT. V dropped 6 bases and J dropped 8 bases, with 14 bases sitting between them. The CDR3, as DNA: TGTGCCAGCAGAGAGGGTTGGGCCTATGAGCAGTTCTTC. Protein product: CASREGWAYEQFF.

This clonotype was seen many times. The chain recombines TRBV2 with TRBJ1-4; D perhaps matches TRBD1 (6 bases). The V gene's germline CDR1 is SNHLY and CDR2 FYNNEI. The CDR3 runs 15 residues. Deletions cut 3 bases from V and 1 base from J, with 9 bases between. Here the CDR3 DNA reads TGTGCCAGCAGTGAGACAGGCCGAACTAATGAAAAACTGTTTTTT. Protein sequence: CASSETGRTNEKLFF.

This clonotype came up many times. CDR3 protein: CASRRDSRTDTQYF. The DNA of the CDR3 is TGTGCCAGCAGACGTGACAGCCGCACAGATACGCAGTATTTT. The chain uses TRBV27 and TRBJ2-3; D is perhaps TRBD1 (5 bases). V lost 6 bases to trimming and J lost 1 base, with 11 bases between them. Per germline, CDR1 MNHEY and CDR2 SMNVEV (reference sequence). CDR3 length: 14 residues.

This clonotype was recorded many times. CDR3 in amino acids: CASRIAGGFYNEQFF. The CDR3 nucleotides read TGTGCCAGCAGGATAGCGGGAGGGTTCTACAATGAGCAGTTCTTC. The chain carries TRBV6-1 and TRBJ2-1, with 11 bases lining up with TRBD2. This CDR3 region has 15 residues. CDR1 and CDR2 (germline): MNHNS, SASEGT. Trimming at V came to 6 bases and at J to 3 bases, leaving 4 bases not matched to a gene.

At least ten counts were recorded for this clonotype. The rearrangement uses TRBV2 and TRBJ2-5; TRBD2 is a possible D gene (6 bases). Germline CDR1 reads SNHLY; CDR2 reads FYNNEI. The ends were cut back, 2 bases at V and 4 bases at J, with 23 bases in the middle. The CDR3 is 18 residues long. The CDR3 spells CASSEPAGRRRGGETQYF. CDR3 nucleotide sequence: TGTGCCAGCAGTGAACCCGCTGGGAGGCGCCGGGGCGGAGAGACCCAGTACTTC.

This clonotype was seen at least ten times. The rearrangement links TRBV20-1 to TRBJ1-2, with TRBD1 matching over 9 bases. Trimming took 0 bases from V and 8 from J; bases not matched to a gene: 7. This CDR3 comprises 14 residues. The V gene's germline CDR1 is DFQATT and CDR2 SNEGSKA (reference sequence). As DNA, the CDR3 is TGCAGTGCTAGAGATCCATACAGGGGGCAAGGCTACACCTTC. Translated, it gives CSARDPYRGQGYTF.

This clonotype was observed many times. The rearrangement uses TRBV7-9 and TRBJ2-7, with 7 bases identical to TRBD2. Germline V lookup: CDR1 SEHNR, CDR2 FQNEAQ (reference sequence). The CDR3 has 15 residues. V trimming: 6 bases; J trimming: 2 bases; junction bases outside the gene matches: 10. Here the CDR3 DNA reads TGTGCCAGCAGACCCGAGCCAGCGGGACCCTACGAGCAGTACTTC. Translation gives CASRPEPAGPYEQYF. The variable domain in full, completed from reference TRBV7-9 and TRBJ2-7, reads DTGVSQNPRHKITKRGQNVTFRCDPISEHNRLYWYRQTLGQGPEFLTYFQNEAQLEKSRLLSDRFSAERPKGSFSTLEIQRTEQGDSAMYLCASRPEPAGPYEQYFGPGTRLTVT.

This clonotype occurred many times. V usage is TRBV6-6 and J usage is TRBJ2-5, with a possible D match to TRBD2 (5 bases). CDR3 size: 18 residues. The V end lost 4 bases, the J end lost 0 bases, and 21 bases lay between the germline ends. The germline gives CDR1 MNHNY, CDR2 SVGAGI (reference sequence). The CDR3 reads CASSSLPDGGRNQETQYF. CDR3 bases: TGTGCCAGCAGTTCCCTCCCGGATGGCGGGCGAAACCAAGAGACCCAGTACTTC.